These 13 T cell receptor beta chains were all obtained from the same sample, sequenced in a study of T-cell memory formation after mild COVID-19. TCRdb re-derived calls from the 5' RACE reads in MiXCR, one entry per CDR3 protein. This sample has approximately 180,000 distinct CDR3 sequences; around 16% occur once, and the top ten carry roughly 1.9%. Sequencing input: PBMCs or a T cell subset sorted from them (not recorded which). Receptor source: an adult woman who had mild COVID-19 (a few samples of this study predate the infection). Cell type and time point are not known.

There are a few counts of this clonotype. This chain links TRBV6-6 with TRBJ2-7, with 7 nucleotides matching TRBD1. This CDR3 is built from 15 residues. Germline CDR1 reads MNHNY; CDR2 reads SVGAGI (reference sequence). V gave up 8 bases and J gave up 4 bases; unmatched junction bases: 14. The CDR3 DNA reads as TGTGCCAGCCGAAACACAGGGGATATTGGTTACGAGCAGTACTTC. It encodes CASRNTGDIGYEQYF.

V is TRBV6-5 and J is TRBJ2-3; perhaps TRBD1 as D (6 bases). V was shortened by 8 bases and J by 0 bases, with 18 bases between the two germline ends. From germline, CDR1 is MNHEY and CDR2 SVGAGI. The CDR3 extends over 16 amino acids. CDR3 bases: TGTGCCAGCCGACCGGGACAACTATCTAGCACAGATACGCAGTATTTT. This gives the protein CASRPGQLSSTDTQYF.

There are a few counts of this clonotype. V gene TRBV12-3 or TRBV12-4 combines with J gene TRBJ2-7; 8 positions agree with TRBD2. The CDR3 covers 15 residues. V was clipped by 0 bases and J by 3 bases; unmatched bases: 4. CDR3 sequence (DNA): TGTGCCAGCAGTTTAGCTAGCGGGAAGAACTACGAGCAGTACTTC. This translates into CASSLASGKNYEQYF.

This clonotype was counted between two and nine times. This chain uses TRBV5-1 with TRBJ2-3; TRBD2 matches at 9 bases. CDR1 is SGHRS, CDR2 YFSETQ, per germline. V dropped 6 bases and J dropped 3; count of bases not matched to a gene: 5. The CDR3 length is 14 residues. The CDR3, as DNA: TGCGCCAGCACGCGGGGGGGTGTAACAGATACGCAGTATTTT. This gives the protein CASTRGGVTDTQYF.

V usage is TRBV5-7 and J usage is TRBJ2-5; TRBD2 aligns across 7 bases. TRBV5-7 is sorted into the ORF group, with uncertain function. The CDR3 runs 15 residues. V lost 3 bases to trimming and J lost 5 bases; unmatched junction nucleotides: 10. CDR3 sequence (DNA): TGTGCCAGCAGCTGGCAGGGAGGGACGGAGGAGACCCAGTACTTC. Protein: CASSWQGGTEETQYF.

In this sample, this clonotype turned up a few times. V usage is TRBV5-1 and J usage is TRBJ1-5; TRBD1 is a possible D gene (6 bases). The CDR3 is 20 residues long. In germline, CDR1 is SGHRS, CDR2 YFSETQ. The ends were cut back, 1 base at V and 0 bases at J, with 23 bases in the middle. The CDR3 bases are TGCGCCAGCAGCTTGTCTGTGACACAGGGTCCAATATATAGCAATCAGCCCCAGCATTTT. It codes for CASSLSVTQGPIYSNQPQHF.

The V call is TRBV7-2, the J call TRBJ1-1; the D gene is possibly TRBD1 (6 bases). V was clipped by 2 bases and J by 5 bases, with 15 bases between them. Germline V gives CDR1 SGHTA, CDR2 FQGNSA. The CDR3 extends over 15 amino acids. CDR3 sequence (DNA): TGTGCCAGCAGCTTACGGTGGGGAAGGGGGACTGAAGCTTTCTTT. Translating gives CASSLRWGRGTEAFF.

Written as DNA, the CDR3 is TGTGCCAGCAGCTTAGGCCCCCGGGGGGATACGCAGTATTTT. Protein product: CASSLGPRGDTQYF. The genes are TRBV7-2 and TRBJ2-3; D is perhaps TRBD2 (6 bases). Per germline, CDR1 SGHTA and CDR2 FQGNSA. Trimming removed 1 base from V and 6 bases from J, with 11 bases in between. This CDR3 has 14 amino acids.

The chain links TRBV7-3 to TRBJ2-3, with D perhaps matching TRBD1 (5 bases). Per germline, CDR1 SGHTA and CDR2 FQGTGA. CDR3 length: 16 residues. The V and J ends lost 2 bases and 2 bases respectively, with 14 bases between them. CDR3 region: CASSLGAERSTDTQYF. Written as DNA, the CDR3 is TGTGCCAGCAGCTTAGGGGCCGAGAGGTCCACAGATACGCAGTATTTT.

A few counts support this clonotype. The J gene is TRBJ2-1, the V gene TRBV11-3; a possible D gene is TRBD1 (5 bases). The CDR3 length is 14 residues. V shed 3 bases and J shed 3 bases, with 9 bases lying between them. Per germline, CDR1 SGHNT and CDR2 YENEEA. CDR3 in amino acids: CASSFSRDYNEQFF. The CDR3 DNA reads TGTGCCAGCAGCTTTTCCAGGGACTACAATGAGCAGTTCTTC.

A remark on this clonotype: One end of the junction varies from germline; a read error may be responsible. The V gene is TRBV11-2, the J gene TRBJ2-7; D not certain. The germline V gene has CDR1 SGHAT and CDR2 FQNNGV. CDR3 length: 16 amino acids. This CDR3 is CASSHLPTLRSYEKYF. The CDR3 nucleotides read TGTGCCAGCAGCCACCTCCCAACACTTAGATCCTACGAGAAGTACTTC. Filled out from reference TRBV11-2 and TRBJ2-7, the complete variable domain reads EAGVAQSPRYKIIEKRQSVAFWCNPISGHATLYWYQQILGQGPKLLIQFQNNGVVDDSQLPKDRFSAERLKGVDSTLKIQPAKLEDSAVYLCASSHLPTLRSYEKYFGPGTRLTVT.

This clonotype was counted only a few times. The chain carries TRBV9 and TRBJ2-2; D not certain. CDR1 SGDLS and CDR2 YYNGEE come from the germline V gene. The CDR3 consists of 16 residues. With 0 bases removed from V and 1 base from J, the gap between germline ends came to 10 bases. The CDR3 loop is CASSVGPSGNTGELFF. The CDR3 nucleotides are TGTGCCAGCAGCGTAGGACCGTCTGGGAACACCGGGGAGCTGTTTTTT.

The chain combines TRBV29-1 with TRBJ1-1; D is unclear. Germline loops: CDR1 SQVTM, CDR2 ANQGSEA. The CDR3 extends over 12 amino acids. V lost 7 bases to trimming and J lost 0 bases, with 9 bases between them. The CDR3: CSARTVNTEAFF. In DNA form, the CDR3 reads TGCAGCGCCCGGACGGTGAACACTGAAGCTTTCTTT.